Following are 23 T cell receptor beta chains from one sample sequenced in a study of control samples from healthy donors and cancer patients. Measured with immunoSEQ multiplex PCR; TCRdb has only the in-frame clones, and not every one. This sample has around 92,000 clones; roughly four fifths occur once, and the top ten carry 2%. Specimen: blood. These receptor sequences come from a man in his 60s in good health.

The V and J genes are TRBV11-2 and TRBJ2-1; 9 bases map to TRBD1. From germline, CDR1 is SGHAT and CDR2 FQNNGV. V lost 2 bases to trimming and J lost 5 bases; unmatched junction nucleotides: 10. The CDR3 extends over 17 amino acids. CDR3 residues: CASSLSSATGGNNEQFF. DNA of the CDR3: TGTGCCAGCAGCTTAAGCTCTGCGACAGGGGGTAACAATGAGCAGTTCTTC. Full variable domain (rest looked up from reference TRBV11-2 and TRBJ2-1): EAGVAQSPRYKIIEKRQSVAFWCNPISGHATLYWYQQILGQGPKLLIQFQNNGVVDDSQLPKDRFSAERLKGVDSTLKIQPAKLEDSAVYLCASSLSSATGGNNEQFFGPGTRLTVL.

The DNA of the CDR3 is TGTGCCAGCAGTCCGACTGCGGGACAGGGCTTCGGCTACACCTTC. Translating it yields CASSPTAGQGFGYTF. This chain uses TRBV5-5 with TRBJ1-2, with TRBD1 identical over 9 bases. The ends lost 5 bases at V and 8 bases at J; junction bases unmatched: 13. Per the germline V gene, CDR1 is SGHKS and CDR2 is YYEKEE (reference sequence). The CDR3 is 15 residues long.

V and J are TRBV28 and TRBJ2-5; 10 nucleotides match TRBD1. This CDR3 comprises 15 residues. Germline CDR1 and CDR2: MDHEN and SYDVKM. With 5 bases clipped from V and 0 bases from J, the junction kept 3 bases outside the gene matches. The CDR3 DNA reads TGTGCCAGCAGTCGGACAGGGGGGTACCAAGAGACCCAGTACTTC. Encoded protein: CASSRTGGYQETQYF.

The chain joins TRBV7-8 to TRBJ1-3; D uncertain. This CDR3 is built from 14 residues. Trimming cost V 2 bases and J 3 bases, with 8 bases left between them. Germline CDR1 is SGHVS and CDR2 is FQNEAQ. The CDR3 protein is CASSLQRVGNTIYF. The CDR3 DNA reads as TGTGCCAGCAGCTTACAGAGGGTTGGAAACACCATATATTTT. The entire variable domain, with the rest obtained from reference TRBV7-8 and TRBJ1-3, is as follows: GAGVSQSPRYKVAKRGQDVALRCDPISGHVSLFWYQQALGQGPEFLTYFQNEAQLDKSGLPSDRFFAERPEGSVSTLKIQRTQQEDSAVYLCASSLQRVGNTIYFGEGSWLTVV.

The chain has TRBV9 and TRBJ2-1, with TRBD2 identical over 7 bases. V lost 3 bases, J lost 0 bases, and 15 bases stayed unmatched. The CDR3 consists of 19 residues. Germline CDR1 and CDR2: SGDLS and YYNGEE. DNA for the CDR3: TGTGCCAGCAGCGGGCGTGATAGAGCGGGGAGTTACTCCTACAATGAGCAGTTCTTC. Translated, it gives CASSGRDRAGSYSYNEQFF.

CDR3 sequence (DNA): TGTGCCAGCTCACCACCGGGACAGGGTCCACGCTACACCTTC. It codes for CASSPPGQGPRYTF. The chain carries TRBV18 and TRBJ1-2, with 9 bases fitting TRBD1. Germline V gene sequence: CDR1 KGHSH, CDR2 LQKENI. V shed 0 bases, J shed 9 bases, and the junction held 5 bases outside the gene matches. The CDR3 is 14 amino acids.

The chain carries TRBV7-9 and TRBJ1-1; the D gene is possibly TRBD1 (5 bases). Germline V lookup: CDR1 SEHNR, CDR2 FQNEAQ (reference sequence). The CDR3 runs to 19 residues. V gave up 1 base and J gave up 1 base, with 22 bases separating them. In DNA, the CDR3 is TGTGCCAGCAGCTTAGAAAGGCAGAGTCCGGGACGGCGGAACACTGAAGCTTTCTTT. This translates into CASSLERQSPGRRNTEAFF.

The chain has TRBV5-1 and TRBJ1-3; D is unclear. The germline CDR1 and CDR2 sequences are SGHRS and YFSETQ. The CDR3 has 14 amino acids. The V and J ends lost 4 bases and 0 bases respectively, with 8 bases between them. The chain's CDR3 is CASSPTTSGNTIYF. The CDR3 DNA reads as TGCGCCAGCAGCCCGACAACCTCTGGAAACACCATATATTTT.

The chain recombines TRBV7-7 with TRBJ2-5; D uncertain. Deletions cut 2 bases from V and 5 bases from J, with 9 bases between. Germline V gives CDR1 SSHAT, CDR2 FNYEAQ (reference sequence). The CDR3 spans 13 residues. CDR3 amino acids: CASSLISRETQYF. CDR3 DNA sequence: TGTGCCAGCAGCTTAATATCACGGGAGACCCAGTACTTC.

Here the CDR3 DNA reads TGTGCCAGCAGTTACTCCGAGTACGCCGGGGAAGGGACCCAGTACTTC. Amino acids: CASSYSEYAGEGTQYF. This chain links TRBV6-5 with TRBJ2-5; perhaps TRBD2 as D (5 bases). Germline V gene data show CDR1 as MNHEY and CDR2 as SVGAGI. The CDR3 length is 16 residues. Between the trimmed V and J ends, which lost 0 bases and 7 bases, there was a span of 18 bases.

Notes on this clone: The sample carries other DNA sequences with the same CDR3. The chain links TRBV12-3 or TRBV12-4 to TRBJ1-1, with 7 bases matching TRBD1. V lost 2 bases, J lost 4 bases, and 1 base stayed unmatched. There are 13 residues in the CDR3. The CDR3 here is CASSLYRGTEAFF. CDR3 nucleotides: TGTGCCAGCAGTTTATACAGGGGCACTGAAGCTTTCTTT.

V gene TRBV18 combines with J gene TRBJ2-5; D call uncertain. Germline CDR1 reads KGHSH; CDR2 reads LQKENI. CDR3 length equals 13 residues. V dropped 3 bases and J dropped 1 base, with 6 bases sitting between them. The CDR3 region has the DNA TGTGCCAGCTCACCCGGGTCCCAAGAGACCCAGTACTTC. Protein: CASSPGSQETQYF.

The CDR3, as DNA: TGTGCCAGCAGACAGGGGGCTGGGCCCCAGCATTTT. Amino acid sequence: CASRQGAGPQHF. The gene calls are TRBV6-5 and TRBJ1-5; 9 bases agree with TRBD1. CDR1 is MNHEY and CDR2 is SVGAGI in the germline V gene. The CDR3 is made up of 12 amino acids. The junction had 3 bases not matched to a gene; V was cut back by 6 bases and J by 9 bases.

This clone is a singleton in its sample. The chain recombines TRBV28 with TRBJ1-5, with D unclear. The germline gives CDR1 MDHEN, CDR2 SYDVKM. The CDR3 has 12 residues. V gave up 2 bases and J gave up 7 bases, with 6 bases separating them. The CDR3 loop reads CASSLLGQPQHF. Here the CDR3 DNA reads TGTGCCAGCAGTTTACTTGGCCAGCCCCAGCATTTT.

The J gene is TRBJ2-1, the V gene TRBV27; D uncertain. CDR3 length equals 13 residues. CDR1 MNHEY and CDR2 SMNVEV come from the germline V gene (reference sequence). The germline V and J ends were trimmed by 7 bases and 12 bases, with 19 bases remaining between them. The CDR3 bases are TGTGCCAGCAAGATCTTAAACGCTGATGGGCAGTTCTTC. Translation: CASKILNADGQFF.

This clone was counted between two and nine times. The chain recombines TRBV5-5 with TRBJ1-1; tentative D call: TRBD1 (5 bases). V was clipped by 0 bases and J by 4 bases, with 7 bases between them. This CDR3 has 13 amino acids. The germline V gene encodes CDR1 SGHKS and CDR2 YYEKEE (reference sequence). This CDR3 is CASSLEGTTEAFF. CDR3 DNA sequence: TGTGCCAGCAGCTTGGAGGGGACCACTGAAGCTTTCTTT. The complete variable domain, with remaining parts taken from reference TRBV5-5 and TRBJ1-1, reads DAGVTQSPTHLIKTRGQQVTLRCSPISGHKSVSWYQQVLGQGPQFIFQYYEKEERGRGNFPDRFSARQFPNYSSELNVNALLLGDSALYLCASSLEGTTEAFFGQGTRLTVV.

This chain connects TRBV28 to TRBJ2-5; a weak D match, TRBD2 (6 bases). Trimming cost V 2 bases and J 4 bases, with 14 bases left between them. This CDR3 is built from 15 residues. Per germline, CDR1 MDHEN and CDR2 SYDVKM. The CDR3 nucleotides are TGTGCCAGCAGTTTAGGGACCCTGGAGGGAGAGACCCAGTACTTC. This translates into CASSLGTLEGETQYF.

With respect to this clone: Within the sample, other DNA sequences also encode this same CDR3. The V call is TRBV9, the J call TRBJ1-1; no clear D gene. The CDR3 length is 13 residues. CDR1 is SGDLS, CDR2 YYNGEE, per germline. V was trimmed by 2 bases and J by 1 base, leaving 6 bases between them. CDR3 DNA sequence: TGTGCCAGCAGCGTTGGACGGAACACTGAAGCTTTCTTT. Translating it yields CASSVGRNTEAFF.

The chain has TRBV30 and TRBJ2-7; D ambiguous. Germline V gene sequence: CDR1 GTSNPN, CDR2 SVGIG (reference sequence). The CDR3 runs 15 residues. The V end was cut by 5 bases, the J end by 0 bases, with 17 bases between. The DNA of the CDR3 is TGTGCCTGGGCTTTATTAACCGGTCGCTCCTACGAGCAGTACTTC. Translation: CAWALLTGRSYEQYF. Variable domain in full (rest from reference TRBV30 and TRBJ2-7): SQTIHQWPATLVQPVGSPLSLECTVEGTSNPNLYWYRQAAGRGLQLLFYSVGIGQISSEVPQNLSASRPQDRQFILSSKKLLLSDSGFYLCAWALLTGRSYEQYFGPGTRLTVT.

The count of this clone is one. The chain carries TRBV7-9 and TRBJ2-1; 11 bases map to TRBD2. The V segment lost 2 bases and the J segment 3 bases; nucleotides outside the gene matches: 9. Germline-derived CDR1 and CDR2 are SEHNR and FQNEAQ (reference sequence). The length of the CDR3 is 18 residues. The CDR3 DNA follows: TGTGCCAGCAGCTTAAGACTAGCGGGGACCCGAAGCTACAATGAGCAGTTCTTC. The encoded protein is CASSLRLAGTRSYNEQFF.

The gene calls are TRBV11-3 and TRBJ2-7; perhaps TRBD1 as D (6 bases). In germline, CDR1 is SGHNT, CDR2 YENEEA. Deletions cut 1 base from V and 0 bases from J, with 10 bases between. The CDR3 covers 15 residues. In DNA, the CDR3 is TGTGCCAGCAGCTTAGGTGGGGGCAGCTCCTACGAGCAGTACTTC. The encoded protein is CASSLGGGSSYEQYF.

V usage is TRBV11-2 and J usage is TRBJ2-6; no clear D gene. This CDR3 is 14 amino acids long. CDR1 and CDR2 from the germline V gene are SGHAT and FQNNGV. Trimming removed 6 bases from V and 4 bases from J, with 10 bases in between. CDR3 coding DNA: TGTGCCAGCAGTCGGACGGTAGGGGCCAACGTCCTGACTTTC. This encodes CASSRTVGANVLTF.

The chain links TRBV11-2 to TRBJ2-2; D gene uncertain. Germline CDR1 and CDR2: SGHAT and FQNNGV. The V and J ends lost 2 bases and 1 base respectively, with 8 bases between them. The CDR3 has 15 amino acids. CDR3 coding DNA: TGTGCCAGCAGCTTAAGTGGTCGGAACACCGGGGAGCTGTTTTTT. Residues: CASSLSGRNTGELFF.